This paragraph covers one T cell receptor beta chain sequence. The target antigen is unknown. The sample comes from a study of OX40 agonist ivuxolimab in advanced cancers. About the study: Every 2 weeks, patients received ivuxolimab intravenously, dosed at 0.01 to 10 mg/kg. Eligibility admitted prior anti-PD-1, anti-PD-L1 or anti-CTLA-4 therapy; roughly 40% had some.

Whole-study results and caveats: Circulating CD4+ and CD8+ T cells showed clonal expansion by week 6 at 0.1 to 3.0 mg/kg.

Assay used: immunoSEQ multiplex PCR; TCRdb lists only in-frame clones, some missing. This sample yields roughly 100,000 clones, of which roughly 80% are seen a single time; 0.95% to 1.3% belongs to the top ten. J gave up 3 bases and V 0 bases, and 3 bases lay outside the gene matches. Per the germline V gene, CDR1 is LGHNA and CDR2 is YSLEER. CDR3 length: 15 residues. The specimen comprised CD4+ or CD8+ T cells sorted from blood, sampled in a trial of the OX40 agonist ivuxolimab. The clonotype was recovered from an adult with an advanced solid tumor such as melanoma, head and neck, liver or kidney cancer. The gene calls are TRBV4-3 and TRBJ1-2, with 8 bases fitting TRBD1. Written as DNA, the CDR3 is TGCGCCAGCAGCCAAGATACAGGGGGATACTATGGCTACACCTTC. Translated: CASSQDTGGYYGYTF.